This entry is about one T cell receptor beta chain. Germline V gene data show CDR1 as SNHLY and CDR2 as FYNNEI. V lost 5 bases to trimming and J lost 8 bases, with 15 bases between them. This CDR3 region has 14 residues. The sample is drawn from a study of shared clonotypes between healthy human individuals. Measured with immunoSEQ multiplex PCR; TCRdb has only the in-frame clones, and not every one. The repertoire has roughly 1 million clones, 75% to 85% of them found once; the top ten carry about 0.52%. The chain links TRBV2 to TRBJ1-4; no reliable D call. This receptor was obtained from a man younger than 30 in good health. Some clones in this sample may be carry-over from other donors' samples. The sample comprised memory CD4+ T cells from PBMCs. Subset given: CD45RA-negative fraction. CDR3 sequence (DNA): TGTGCCAGCAGTCGGGCAGCTTTAGGGGAAAAACTGTTTTTT. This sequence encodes CASSRAALGEKLFF.